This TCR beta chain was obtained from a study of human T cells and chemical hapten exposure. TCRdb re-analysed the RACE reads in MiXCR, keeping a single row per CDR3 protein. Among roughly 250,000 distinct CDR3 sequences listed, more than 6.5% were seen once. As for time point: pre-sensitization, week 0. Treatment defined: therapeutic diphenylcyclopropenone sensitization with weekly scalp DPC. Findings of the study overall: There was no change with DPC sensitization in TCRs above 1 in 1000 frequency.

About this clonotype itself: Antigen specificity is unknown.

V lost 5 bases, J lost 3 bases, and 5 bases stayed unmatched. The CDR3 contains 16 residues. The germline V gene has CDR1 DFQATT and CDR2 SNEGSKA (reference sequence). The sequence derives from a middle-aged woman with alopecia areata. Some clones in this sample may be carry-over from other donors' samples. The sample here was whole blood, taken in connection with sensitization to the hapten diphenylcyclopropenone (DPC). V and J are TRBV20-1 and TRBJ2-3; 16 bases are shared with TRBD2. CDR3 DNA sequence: TGCAGTGCTTCCGGGACTAGCGGGAGGGGAACAGATACGCAGTATTTT. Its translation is CSASGTSGRGTDTQYF.